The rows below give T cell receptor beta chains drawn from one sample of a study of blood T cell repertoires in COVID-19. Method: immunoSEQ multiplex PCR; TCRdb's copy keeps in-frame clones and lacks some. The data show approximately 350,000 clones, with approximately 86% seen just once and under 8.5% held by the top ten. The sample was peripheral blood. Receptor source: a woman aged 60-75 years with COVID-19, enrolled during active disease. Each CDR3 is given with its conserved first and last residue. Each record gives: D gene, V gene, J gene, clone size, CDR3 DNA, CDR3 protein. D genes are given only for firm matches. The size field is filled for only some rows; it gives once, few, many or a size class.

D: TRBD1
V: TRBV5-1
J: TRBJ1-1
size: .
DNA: TGCGCCAGCAGCTTTGGACAGGCAGAGGCCACTGAAGCTTTCTTT
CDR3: CASSFGQAEATEAFF

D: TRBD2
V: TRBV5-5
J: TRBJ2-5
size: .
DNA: TGTGCCAGCAGCTTGGATAGCGGGGGACTTCAAGGGGAGACCCAGTACTTC
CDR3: CASSLDSGGLQGETQYF

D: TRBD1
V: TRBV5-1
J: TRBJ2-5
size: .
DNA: TGCGCCAGCAGCCGACAGGGGGGAGAGACCCAGTACTTC
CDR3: CASSRQGGETQYF

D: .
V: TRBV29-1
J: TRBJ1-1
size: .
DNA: TGCAGCGTTTCCCGGGGTAAGAACACTGAAGCTTTCTTT
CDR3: CSVSRGKNTEAFF

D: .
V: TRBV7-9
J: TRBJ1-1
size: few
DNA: TGTGCCAGCAGCCCCCGGGGGGGCCTGAACACTGAAGCTTTCTTT
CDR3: CASSPRGGLNTEAFF

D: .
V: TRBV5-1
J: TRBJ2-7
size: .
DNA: TGCGCCAGCAGCGTCGCCCCCGGGACACAAGGGACCTACGAGCAGTACTTC
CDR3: CASSVAPGTQGTYEQYF

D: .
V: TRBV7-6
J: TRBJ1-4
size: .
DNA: TGTGCCAGCAGCAGCCAGCAGGGGCTTATAGCTAATGAAAAACTGTTTTTT
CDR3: CASSSQQGLIANEKLFF

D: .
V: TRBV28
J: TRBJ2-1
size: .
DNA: TGTGCCAGCAGTTCCGCAGGGGGGCGATACAATGAGCAGTTCTTC
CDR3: CASSSAGGRYNEQFF

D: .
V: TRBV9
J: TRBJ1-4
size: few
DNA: TGTGCCAGCGGGAGGCAGGGCTCAAAACTGTTTTTT
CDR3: CASGRQGSKLFF

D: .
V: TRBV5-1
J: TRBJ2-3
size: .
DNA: TGCGCCAGCAGCTTATACGGAGTCACAGATACGCAGTATTTT
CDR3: CASSLYGVTDTQYF

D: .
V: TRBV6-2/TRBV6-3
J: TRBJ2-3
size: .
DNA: TGTGCCAGCAGTTACACTAGACCCCTTAGCACAGATACGCAGTATTTT
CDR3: CASSYTRPLSTDTQYF

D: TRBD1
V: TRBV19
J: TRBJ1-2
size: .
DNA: TGTGCCAGTAGTCGGGACAGGGGAGCCTATGGCTACACCTTC
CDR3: CASSRDRGAYGYTF

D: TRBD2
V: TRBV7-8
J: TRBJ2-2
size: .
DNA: TGTGCCAGCAGCTTAGTGGCTAGCGGGGGGACTAACACCGGGGAGCTGTTTTTT
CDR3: CASSLVASGGTNTGELFF

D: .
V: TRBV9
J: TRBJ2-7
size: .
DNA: TGTGCCAGCAGCCCAGGAGGGGGGGGGAAATCCTACGAGCAGTACTTC
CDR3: CASSPGGGGKSYEQYF

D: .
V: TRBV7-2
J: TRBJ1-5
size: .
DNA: TGTGCCAGCAGCCCGCCCCGGGGGGCCGATACCCTCGGGCAGCCCCAGCATTTT
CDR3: CASSPPRGADTLGQPQHF

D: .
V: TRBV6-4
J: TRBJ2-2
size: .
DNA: TGTGCCAGCAGTCCGGGTGACACCGGGGAGCTGTTTTTT
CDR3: CASSPGDTGELFF

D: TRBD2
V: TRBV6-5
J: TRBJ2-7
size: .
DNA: TGTGCCAGCACCCCCGGGGGGGCGTACGAGCAGTACTTC
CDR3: CASTPGGAYEQYF

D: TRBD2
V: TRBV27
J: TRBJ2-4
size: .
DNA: TGTGCCAGCAGGAGTGCGGGAGGGGTAGTAAACATTCAGTACTTC
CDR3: CASRSAGGVVNIQYF

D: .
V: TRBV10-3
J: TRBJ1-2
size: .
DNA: TGTGCCATCATGACCCCGGACAGCGACTATGGCTACACCTTC
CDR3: CAIMTPDSDYGYTF

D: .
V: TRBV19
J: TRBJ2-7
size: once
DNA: TGTGCCAGTAGTATAAGGGGAAGCGAGCAGTACTTC
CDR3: CASSIRGSEQYF

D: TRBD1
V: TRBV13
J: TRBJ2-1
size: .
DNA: TGTGCCAGCAGCTCCCCCGGGACAGGGAGGAATGAGCAGTTCTTC
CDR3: CASSSPGTGRNEQFF

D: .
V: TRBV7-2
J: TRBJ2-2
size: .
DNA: TGTGCCAGCAGCTCGTCACTAGCCGGGGAGCTGTTTTTT
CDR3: CASSSSLAGELFF

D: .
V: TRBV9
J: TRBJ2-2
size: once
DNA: TGTGCCAGCAGCGCCCGGGGGGCCCCGAACACCGGGGAGCTGTTTTTT
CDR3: CASSARGAPNTGELFF

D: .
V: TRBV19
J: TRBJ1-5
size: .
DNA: TGTGCCAGTAGTGTTCGAGAACTCGGCAATCAGCCCCAGCATTTT
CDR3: CASSVRELGNQPQHF

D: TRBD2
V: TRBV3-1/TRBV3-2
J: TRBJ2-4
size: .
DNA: TGTGCCAGCAGCCTGGGGACTAGGGGAAACATTCAGTACTTC
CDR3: CASSLGTRGNIQYF

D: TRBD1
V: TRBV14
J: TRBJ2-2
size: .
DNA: TGTGCCAGCAGCCATCCGGGACAGGGAGGGACCGGGGAGCTGTTTTTT
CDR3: CASSHPGQGGTGELFF

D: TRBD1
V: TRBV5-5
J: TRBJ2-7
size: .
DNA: TGTGCCAGCAGCGTAGGACAGGGGGCCTACGAGCAGTACTTC
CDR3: CASSVGQGAYEQYF

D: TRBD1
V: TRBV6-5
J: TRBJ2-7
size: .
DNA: TGTGCCAGCAGTTACCTCTCTACAGGGGGCGAGCAGTACTTC
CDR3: CASSYLSTGGEQYF

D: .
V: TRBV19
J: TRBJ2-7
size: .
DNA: TGTGCCAGGGGGGCCGGCGAGCAGTACTTC
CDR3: CARGAGEQYF

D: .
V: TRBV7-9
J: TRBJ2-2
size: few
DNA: TGTGCCAGCAGCTTAGATAATGGGGCTTTGAACACCGGGGAGCTGTTTTTT
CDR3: CASSLDNGALNTGELFF

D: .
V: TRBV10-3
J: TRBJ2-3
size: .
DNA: TGTGCCATCAGTGATAGGGGCAGCACAGATACGCAGTATTTT
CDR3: CAISDRGSTDTQYF

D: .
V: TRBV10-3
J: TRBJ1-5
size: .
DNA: TGTGCCATCAGTGAGTCGGGCCATCAGCCCCAGCATTTT
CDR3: CAISESGHQPQHF

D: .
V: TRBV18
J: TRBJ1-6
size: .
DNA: TGTGCCAGCTCAGGAGCCCCGGGATTTAATTCACCCCTCCACTTT
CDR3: CASSGAPGFNSPLHF

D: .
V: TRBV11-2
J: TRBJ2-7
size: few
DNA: TGTGCCAGCAGCGCAGCGGCGCGCGACTACGAGCAGTACTTC
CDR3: CASSAAARDYEQYF

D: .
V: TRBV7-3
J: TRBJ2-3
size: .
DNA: TGTGCCAGCAGCTTAGGGGGGGCCAAGGATACGCAGTATTTT
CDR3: CASSLGGAKDTQYF

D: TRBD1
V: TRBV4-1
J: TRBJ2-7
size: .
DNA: TGCGCCAGCAGCCAAAGAAGTTCGGGACAGGGGTCTATATACGAGCAGTACTTC
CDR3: CASSQRSSGQGSIYEQYF

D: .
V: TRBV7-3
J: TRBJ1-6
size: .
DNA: TGTGCCAGCAGCTTATCGGGCAGGGGAAATTCACCCCTCCACTTT
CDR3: CASSLSGRGNSPLHF

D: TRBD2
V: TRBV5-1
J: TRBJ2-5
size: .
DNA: TGCGCCAGCAGCTTGGCCTTAATCGGACTAGCGGGGGCCGGGGAGACCCAGTACTTC
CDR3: CASSLALIGLAGAGETQYF